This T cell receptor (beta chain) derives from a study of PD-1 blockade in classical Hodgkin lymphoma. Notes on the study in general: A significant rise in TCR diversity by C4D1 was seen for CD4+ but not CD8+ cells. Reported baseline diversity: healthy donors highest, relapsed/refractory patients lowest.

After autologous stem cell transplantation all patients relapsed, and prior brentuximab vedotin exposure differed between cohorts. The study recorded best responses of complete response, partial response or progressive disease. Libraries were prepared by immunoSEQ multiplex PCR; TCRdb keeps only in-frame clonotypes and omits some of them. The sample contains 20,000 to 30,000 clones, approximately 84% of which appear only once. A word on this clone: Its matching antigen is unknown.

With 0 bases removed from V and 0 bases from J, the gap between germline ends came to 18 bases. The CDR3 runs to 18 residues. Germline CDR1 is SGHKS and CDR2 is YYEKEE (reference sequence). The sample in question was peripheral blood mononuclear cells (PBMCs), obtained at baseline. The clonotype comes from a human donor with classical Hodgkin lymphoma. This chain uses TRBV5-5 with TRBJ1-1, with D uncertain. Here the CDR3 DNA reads TGTGCCAGCAGCTTGGCCGACCGAAGATGGGCAGTGAACACTGAAGCTTTCTTT. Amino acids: CASSLADRRWAVNTEAFF.